This T cell receptor beta chain is drawn from a study of control samples from healthy donors and cancer patients. This clone was counted once. Germline V gene sequence: CDR1 MNHEY, CDR2 SVGAGI. The CDR3 runs to 15 residues. V was clipped by 7 bases and J by 1 base, with 16 bases between them. Sequencing used immunoSEQ multiplex PCR; TCRdb keeps in-frame clones, though not all of them. The table records more than 100,000 clones, 90% of them present only once. The chain is built from TRBV6-5 and TRBJ2-5; either TRBD1 or TRBD2 may fit D (5 bases each). This sequence originates from a man younger than 35 in good health. Sequenced: blood. For the CDR3, the DNA is TGTGCCAGCAACCGAATTCCGGGACCCCAAGAGACCCAGTACTTC. As protein: CASNRIPGPQETQYF.